These 14 T cell receptor beta chains share one sample of origin, sequenced in a study of regulatory T cells in long-lasting Graves disease. The time point here: newly diagnosed GD, antithyroid drugs for less than 3 months. TCR sequences were obtained from RNA taken from PBMCs. CDR3 regions were amplified by Arm-PCR using iRepertoire HTBI primers to build TCR beta libraries. TCRdb itself ran the multiplex PCR reads through MiXCR, one entry per CDR3 protein. Of fewer than 350,000 distinct CDR3 sequences in the sample, 15% to 20% are singletons; the top ten hold roughly 35%. The sample was peripheral blood mononuclear cells (PBMCs), taken at new diagnosis, from a patient treated with antithyroid drugs. These receptor sequences come from a female donor with Graves disease.

There are many counts of this clonotype. The V and J genes are TRBV27 and TRBJ1-5; 7 bases are shared with TRBD1. Looked up from germline, CDR1 is MNHEY and CDR2 is SMNVEV (reference sequence). V trimming: 3 bases; J trimming: 5 bases; junction bases outside the gene matches: 10. This CDR3 is 16 amino acids long. The CDR3 nucleotides read TGTGCCAGCAGTTTCCGACAGGGACGGGCAGATCAGCCCCAGCATTTT. Translating it yields CASSFRQGRADQPQHF.

This clonotype was seen a handful of times. The chain couples TRBV3-1 to TRBJ2-1; the D gene is possibly TRBD1 (6 bases). Germline V gene data show CDR1 as LGHDT and CDR2 as YNNKEL (reference sequence). V lost 3 bases to trimming and J lost 5 bases, with 8 bases between them. The CDR3 contains 13 residues. As DNA, the CDR3 is TGTGCCAGCAGCCAGGGGGCCAACAATGAGCAGTTCTTC. This encodes CASSQGANNEQFF.

A few counts support this clonotype. This chain connects TRBV7-6 to TRBJ2-7, with D perhaps TRBD2 (5 bases). V lost 1 base and J lost 6, with 28 bases in between. Germline CDR1 SGHVS, CDR2 FNYEAQ. The CDR3 covers 19 residues. The CDR3 DNA reads TGTGCCAGCAGCTTAGAACCACTGGGTAATAGCGCCGTTCCTAGCGAGCAGTACTTC. Translating it yields CASSLEPLGNSAVPSEQYF. The complete variable domain, with remaining parts taken from reference TRBV7-6 and TRBJ2-7, reads GAGVSQSPRYKVTKRGQDVALRCDPISGHVSLYWYRQALGQGPEFLTYFNYEAQQDKSGLPNDRFSAERPEGSISTLTIQRTEQRDSAMYRCASSLEPLGNSAVPSEQYFGPGTRLTVT.

The sample holds many counts of this clonotype. This sequence joins TRBV28 and TRBJ2-4; D gene uncertain. CDR1 and CDR2 (germline): MDHEN, SYDVKM. The CDR3 is made up of 15 amino acids. V lost 3 bases and J lost 5, with 14 bases in between. CDR3 nucleotides: TGTGCCAGCAGTTTGGGTGGCGTTCGGGAAAACATTCAGTACTTC. Its protein is CASSLGGVRENIQYF.

This clonotype was counted many times. CDR3: CASSEAQGFEKLFF. DNA for the CDR3: TGTGCCAGCAGTGAAGCGCAGGGTTTTGAAAAACTGTTTTTT. The chain joins TRBV6-1 to TRBJ1-4; a weak D match, TRBD1 (5 bases). Germline V lookup: CDR1 MNHNS, CDR2 SASEGT. This CDR3 has 14 amino acids. Trimming cost V 0 bases and J 7 bases, with 9 bases left between them.

This rearrangement joins TRBV7-3 to TRBJ2-3; 7 bases map to TRBD2. J gave up 6 bases and V 4 bases, and 7 bases lay outside the gene matches. In germline, CDR1 is SGHTA, CDR2 FQGTGA. This CDR3 has 14 residues. CDR3 sequence: CASSSGLVGDTQYF. The CDR3 coding sequence is TGTGCCAGCAGCTCCGGACTAGTCGGGGATACGCAGTATTTT.

This clonotype came up many times. The V and J genes are TRBV11-3 and TRBJ2-1; D is perhaps TRBD2 (5 bases). Germline assignment: CDR1 SGHNT and CDR2 YENEEA. V was cut by 8 bases and J by 5 bases, with 13 bases left in between. CDR3 length equals 13 residues. CDR3 nucleotide sequence: TGTGCCAGCGTACCTGGGAGCGACAATGAGCAGTTCTTC. Amino acids: CASVPGSDNEQFF.

The CDR3 DNA sequence: TGTGCCACCAGTGACGTACTAGCGGGAGTGGAGAACACCGGGGAGCTGTTTTTT. The encoded protein is CATSDVLAGVENTGELFF. This chain links TRBV24-1 with TRBJ2-2; 11 nucleotides line up with TRBD2. Unmatched junction bases numbered 7, after V lost 4 bases and J lost 1 base. Germline CDR1 and CDR2: KGHDR and SFDVKD. This CDR3 region has 18 residues.

The chain links TRBV28 to TRBJ2-4; D is perhaps TRBD1 (5 bases). V lost 5 bases and J 1 base, leaving 15 bases between the germline ends. Per germline, CDR1 MDHEN and CDR2 SYDVKM. The CDR3 runs 16 residues. The chain's CDR3 is CASSRGVGVAKNIQYF. CDR3 nucleotides: TGTGCCAGCAGTAGAGGCGTAGGGGTGGCCAAAAACATTCAGTACTTC.

This clonotype was recorded many times. This chain uses TRBV10-3 with TRBJ2-3; perhaps TRBD2 as D (5 bases). CDR3 size: 12 residues. The germline CDR1 and CDR2 sequences are ENHRY and SYGVKD. The ends were cut back, 6 bases at V and 4 bases at J, with 8 bases in the middle. The CDR3 DNA is TGTGCCATCAGGGCTAGCTCAGATACGCAGTATTTT. This translates into CAIRASSDTQYF.

The table lists this clonotype with many counts. The chain uses TRBV2 and TRBJ1-6; D is unresolved. V was clipped by 5 bases and J by 13 bases, with 12 bases between them. The CDR3 extends over 12 amino acids. In germline, CDR1 is SNHLY, CDR2 FYNNEI. The CDR3 DNA follows: TGTGCCAGCAGTTCCGGCCAGTTCCCCCTCCACTTT. It specifies CASSSGQFPLHF.

This clonotype was seen ten or more times. J is TRBJ2-7 and V is TRBV28, with D hard to call. Trimming left V 5 bases short and J 3 bases short, with 8 bases between. Germline CDR1 is MDHEN and CDR2 is SYDVKM. The CDR3 runs to 12 residues. CDR3 in amino acids: CASSVENYEQYF. In DNA, the CDR3 is TGTGCCAGCAGTGTCGAGAACTACGAGCAGTACTTC. Using reference TRBV28 and TRBJ2-7 for the parts outside the CDR3, the full variable domain is DVKVTQSSRYLVKRTGEKVFLECVQDMDHENMFWYRQDPGLGLRLIYFSYDVKMKEKGDIPEGYSVSREKKERFSLILESASTNQTSMYLCASSVENYEQYFGPGTRLTVT.

This clonotype was recorded at least ten times. The genes are TRBV2 and TRBJ2-1; 8 nucleotides agree with TRBD1. CDR3 size: 14 residues. In germline, CDR1 is SNHLY, CDR2 FYNNEI. V lost 6 bases, J lost 6 bases, and 7 bases stayed unmatched. The CDR3 region has the DNA TGTGCCAGCAGCGAGACAGGGGTTGCCAATGAGCAGTTCTTC. Translated, it gives CASSETGVANEQFF.

This clonotype has just a few counts. Since a much larger clone is just one base distant, this may be a read error. V is TRBV20-1 and J is TRBJ2-7; 10 nucleotides agree with TRBD2. Germline V gene sequence: CDR1 DFQATT, CDR2 SNEGSKA (reference sequence). The CDR3 is 15 amino acids. The CDR3 nucleotides are TGCAGTGCCCAATACCAGGGGAGCGGGAGGGCCGAGCGGTACTTC. Encoded protein: CSAQYQGSGRAERYF.